The rows below give T cell receptor beta chains drawn from one sample of a study of CD8 T cells in Susac syndrome. TCRdb re-called the immunoSEQ multiplex PCR reads with MiXCR, one entry per CDR3 protein. This sample has 230,000 or so distinct CDR3 sequences, with 95% found just once. Sequences were obtained from CD4+ T cells from PBMCs. Receptors originate from a human donor with multiple sclerosis. Each CDR3 is given with its conserved first and last residue. The D gene is left open where the match is weak. Rows may omit the clone size; those that give it use once, few, many or a size class.

d_call	clone_size	v_call	j_call	cdr3_nt	cdr3_aa
NA	NA	TRBV2	TRBJ2-5	TGTGCCAGCAGTGAAGGGGTAGCTGACTTAAAGACCCAGTACTTC	CASSEGVADLKTQYF
NA	NA	TRBV29-1	TRBJ2-4	TGCAGCGTTGAAAGCGTAGCCAAAAACATTCAGTACTTC	CSVESVAKNIQYF
NA	few	TRBV5-6	TRBJ2-7	TGTGCCAGCAGTGGACAGAATTACGAGCAGTACTTC	CASSGQNYEQYF
NA	few	TRBV2	TRBJ2-3	TGTGCCAGCAGTGTTAACACAGATACGCAGTATTTT	CASSVNTDTQYF
NA	NA	TRBV20-1	TRBJ2-7	TGCAGTGCGATTGCCGGGTCCTACGAGCAGTACTTC	CSAIAGSYEQYF
NA	NA	TRBV28	TRBJ2-2	TGTGCCAGCAGTCGCCCCACCGGGGAGCTGTTTTTT	CASSRPTGELFF
NA	NA	TRBV20-1	TRBJ2-7	TGCAGTGCTAGAGTGTGGGGACCGAGATACGAGCAGTACTTC	CSARVWGPRYEQYF
TRBD1	once	TRBV15	TRBJ2-7	TGTGCCACCAGCAGATCGGGACAGGGTAACTACGAGCAGTACTTC	CATSRSGQGNYEQYF
NA	NA	TRBV11-3	TRBJ2-1	TGTGCCAGCAGCCTAACAGCCAATGAGCAGTTCTTC	CASSLTANEQFF
NA	once	TRBV29-1	TRBJ1-3	TGCAGCGGGAGGACAGATGGAAACACCATATATTTT	CSGRTDGNTIYF
NA	NA	TRBV27	TRBJ2-3	TGTGCCAGCAGTTTTCTTACAGGAACAGATACGCAGTATTTT	CASSFLTGTDTQYF
NA	NA	TRBV20-1	TRBJ2-1	TGCAGTTATTGGAGCTCCTACAATGAGCAGTTCTTC	CSYWSSYNEQFF
NA	NA	TRBV5-1	TRBJ1-6	TGCGCCAGCAGCTTGTCTTGGGCGAACAATTCACCCCTCCACTTT	CASSLSWANNSPLHF
NA	NA	TRBV20-1	TRBJ1-1	TGCAGTGCAAGGAGGGGCGATCGTTACACTGAAGCTTTCTTT	CSARRGDRYTEAFF
NA	NA	TRBV5-4	TRBJ2-5	TGTGCCAGCAGCTTGAGCCCTGATGCAGAGACCCAGTACTTC	CASSLSPDAETQYF
TRBD2	NA	TRBV29-1	TRBJ2-1	TGCAGCGTTGCAGGGAGGGTCCTTTACAATGAGCAGTTCTTC	CSVAGRVLYNEQFF
TRBD2	NA	TRBV20-1	TRBJ2-7	TGCAGTGCTAGGAGAAGCGGGGGTAGCTCCTACGAGCAGTACTTC	CSARRSGGSSYEQYF
NA	NA	TRBV30	TRBJ2-2	TGTGCCTGGCAGGTGAACACCGGGGAGCTGTTTTTT	CAWQVNTGELFF
TRBD1	NA	TRBV29-1	TRBJ2-2	TGCAGCGTCAGTTCGACAGGGACCAACACCGGGGAGCTGTTTTTT	CSVSSTGTNTGELFF
TRBD2	NA	TRBV19	TRBJ2-1	TGTGCCAGTAGTCCCCAAATAGCGGGAGGTCACTACAATGAGCAGTTCTTC	CASSPQIAGGHYNEQFF
TRBD2	once	TRBV27	TRBJ2-7	TGTGCCAGCAGTTTACTAGCGGGAGTTTCTTACGAGCAGTACTTC	CASSLLAGVSYEQYF
NA	NA	TRBV15	TRBJ2-5	TGTGCCACCAGCAGAGCGGGGCGACAAGAGACCCAGTACTTC	CATSRAGRQETQYF
NA	once	TRBV3-1	TRBJ2-5	TGTGCCAGCAGCCAAGAAGGGGCGGCGGAGACCCAGTACTTC	CASSQEGAAETQYF
NA	NA	TRBV24-1	TRBJ1-2	TGTGCCACCAGTGACCGGGGGGGAGGCTACACCTTC	CATSDRGGGYTF
NA	NA	TRBV20-1	TRBJ2-5	TGCAGTGCTAGGAAAGGTTGGGAAGAGACCCAGTACTTC	CSARKGWEETQYF
NA	NA	TRBV9	TRBJ1-2	TGTGCCAGCAGCGCCCAATTGTATACAGGCTACACCTTC	CASSAQLYTGYTF
NA	once	TRBV18	TRBJ2-5	TGTGCCAGCTCACCACCGTCGGGGGTATTCCAAGAGACCCAGTACTTC	CASSPPSGVFQETQYF
NA	NA	TRBV11-2	TRBJ2-1	TGTGCCAGCAGCCCTCGGAGGTCTGAGCAGTTCTTC	CASSPRRSEQFF
TRBD1	NA	TRBV20-1	TRBJ2-3	TGCAGTGCTTCTAGACAGGGGACCACAGATACGCAGTATTTT	CSASRQGTTDTQYF
NA	NA	TRBV5-1	TRBJ2-2	TGCGCCAGCAGCTTGCTCGGACAAGCGAACACCGGGGAGCTGTTTTTT	CASSLLGQANTGELFF
TRBD1	NA	TRBV20-1	TRBJ1-2	TGCAGCGCCGGGACAGGGGCCTATGGCTACACCTTC	CSAGTGAYGYTF
TRBD2	NA	TRBV29-1	TRBJ2-1	TGCAGCGTTTCTGGTAGCGGGACCCCAATTCAAAGACAGTTCTTC	CSVSGSGTPIQRQFF
TRBD2	NA	TRBV20-1	TRBJ2-1	TGCAGTGAAGCAATTAGCGGGGAGCAGTTCTTC	CSEAISGEQFF
TRBD1	NA	TRBV9	TRBJ1-3	TGTGCCAGCAGCGTAGAATATGACAGGGCCCCTGGAAACACCATATATTTT	CASSVEYDRAPGNTIYF
NA	NA	TRBV7-8	TRBJ1-6	TGTGCCAGCAGCTTAGCGGTATGGGATAATTCACCCCTCCACTTT	CASSLAVWDNSPLHF
TRBD1	NA	TRBV15	TRBJ1-4	TGTGCCACCAGCAAAGACAGGGCTCAAGAAAAACTGTTTTTT	CATSKDRAQEKLFF
NA	NA	TRBV3-1	TRBJ1-1	TGTGCCAGCAGCTTTCGGACAGCTCAGAACACTGAAGCTTTCTTT	CASSFRTAQNTEAFF
NA	NA	TRBV20-1	TRBJ2-7	TGCAGTGCCAACGACAGTCCTGCGGCCCACGAGCAGTACTTC	CSANDSPAAHEQYF
NA	NA	TRBV7-8	TRBJ2-3	TGTGCCAGCAGCCCCACCGGGAGCGGAACAGATACGCAGTATTTT	CASSPTGSGTDTQYF
TRBD2	once	TRBV3-1	TRBJ2-7	TGTGCCAGCAGCTACCGGACTAGCGGGGACTCCTACGAGCAGTACTTC	CASSYRTSGDSYEQYF
NA	NA	TRBV2	TRBJ1-2	TGTGCCAGCAGTGAATTGGCAGGGGCGGCCCCTAACTATGGCTACACCTTC	CASSELAGAAPNYGYTF
NA	NA	TRBV29-1	TRBJ1-2	TGCAGCGTCGCCTACAGTGCCTATGGCTACACCTTC	CSVAYSAYGYTF
NA	NA	TRBV6-5	TRBJ2-1	TGTGCCAGCAGTTCGCCGGGTGAGCAGTTCTTC	CASSSPGEQFF
NA	NA	TRBV12-3/TRBV12-4	TRBJ2-5	TGTGCCAGCAGTTCCCCGCCAGGGTCGGAGACCCAGTACTTC	CASSSPPGSETQYF
TRBD2	NA	TRBV3-1	TRBJ2-2	TGTGCCAGCAGCTGGACTAGCGGACACACCGGGGAGCTGTTTTTT	CASSWTSGHTGELFF
NA	once	TRBV28	TRBJ1-1	TGTGCCAGCAACCAAGGGGGCACTGAAGCTTTCTTT	CASNQGGTEAFF
TRBD2	NA	TRBV6-2/TRBV6-3	TRBJ2-7	TGTGCCAGCAGTGCACTTGGACTAGCGGCCTACGAGCAGTACTTC	CASSALGLAAYEQYF
TRBD1	NA	TRBV3-1	TRBJ1-1	TGTGCCAGCAGCCCGCCGACAGGGGGCTTTTGGGCTGAAGCTTTCTTT	CASSPPTGGFWAEAFF
NA	NA	TRBV25-1	TRBJ2-1	TGTGCCAGCAGTGTTGGACTCTCCCCCCTGTTCTTC	CASSVGLSPLFF
NA	NA	TRBV20-1	TRBJ1-5	TGCAGTGCTAGGGATCCGGGATGGATCCATGGCAATCAGCCCCAGCATTTT	CSARDPGWIHGNQPQHF
NA	NA	TRBV3-1	TRBJ2-1	TGTGCCAGCAGCGAAATAGAGGGGTCCGACAATGAGCAGTTCTTC	CASSEIEGSDNEQFF
TRBD2	NA	TRBV20-1	TRBJ2-3	TGCAGTGCCCCGACTAGCGGGGGGGTAAAAGATACGCAGTATTTT	CSAPTSGGVKDTQYF
NA	NA	TRBV20-1	TRBJ2-7	TGCAGCGCCTCTGGTGTGTCGGGGAGCTCCTACGAGCAGTACTTC	CSASGVSGSSYEQYF
NA	NA	TRBV29-1	TRBJ1-1	TGCAGCGCCACAAACGCCGGGGTCTCTGGAGCTTTCTTT	CSATNAGVSGAFF
TRBD1	NA	TRBV3-1	TRBJ2-3	TGTGCCAGCAGCGGATACAGGGGGCCCTCCACAGATACGCAGTATTTT	CASSGYRGPSTDTQYF